The 3 T cell receptor beta chains below were found in one sample sequenced in a study of cytomegalovirus exposure and HLA in healthy donors. Repertoires were generated with immunoSEQ multiplex PCR, while TCRdb's copy carries only in-frame clones and drops some. The sample contains 35,000 to 50,000 clones, 80% to 95% of which appear only once. The sequencing sample was made of PBMCs. Receptors originate from a young woman in good health and CMV-seronegative.

This chain connects TRBV13 to TRBJ2-3; 11 bases fit TRBD2. The ends lost 7 bases at V and 6 bases at J; junction bases unmatched: 9. The length of the CDR3 is 15 residues. Germline lookup yields CDR1 PRHDT and CDR2 FYEKMQ (reference sequence). This chain's CDR3 is CASNRAGLADDTQYF. CDR3 nucleotide sequence: TGTGCCAGCAACCGAGCGGGACTAGCGGATGATACGCAGTATTTT.

This rearrangement joins TRBV27 to TRBJ2-4; D may be TRBD2 (5 bases). The CDR3 is 15 residues long. With 6 bases removed from V and 8 bases from J, the gap between germline ends came to 20 bases. CDR1 MNHEY and CDR2 SMNVEV come from the germline V gene (reference sequence). This CDR3 reads CASSRQAETGDIQYF. CDR3 nucleotide sequence: TGTGCCAGCAGCCGGCAAGCAGAGACCGGGGACATTCAGTACTTC.

This chain joins TRBV18 and TRBJ1-3; D gene ambiguous. V was clipped by 6 bases and J by 0 bases, with 9 bases between them. The germline CDR1 and CDR2 sequences are KGHSH and LQKENI. The length of the CDR3 is 14 residues. The CDR3 protein is CASSPERSGNTIYF. DNA for the CDR3: TGTGCCAGCTCGCCGGAGCGCTCTGGAAACACCATATATTTT.